One sample yielded the 21 T cell receptor beta chains listed below, sequenced in a study of shared clonotypes between healthy human individuals. TCRdb's table, derived via immunoSEQ multiplex PCR, lists solely in-frame clones and lacks some. The sample lists about 2.4 million clones, 80% to 95% occurring once. Material for sequencing was naive CD4+ T cells from PBMCs. The subset denotes: CD45RA+ positively selected. The receptors originated from a man aged 18 to 29 in good health. Some clones in this sample may be carry-over from other donors' samples.

The chain is built from TRBV11-2 and TRBJ2-6, with D maybe TRBD2 (6 bases). The V end lost 1 base, the J end lost 0 bases, and 13 bases lay between the germline ends. Germline CDR1 and CDR2: SGHAT and FQNNGV. The CDR3 is made up of 18 amino acids. The CDR3 coding sequence is TGTGCCAGCAGCTTAGTTGGGCGGGATCACTCTGGGGCCAACGTCCTGACTTTC. Protein product: CASSLVGRDHSGANVLTF.

The V and J genes are TRBV5-1 and TRBJ1-4; 7 bases are shared with TRBD1. Per the germline V gene, CDR1 is SGHRS and CDR2 is YFSETQ. V lost 2 bases and J lost 5; bases outside the gene matches: 3. The CDR3 length is 14 residues. The CDR3 loop is CASSFGTDNEKLFF. CDR3 coding DNA: TGCGCCAGCAGCTTCGGGACAGACAATGAAAAACTGTTTTTT.

The chain links TRBV5-1 to TRBJ2-5; a possible D gene is TRBD2 (6 bases). Trimming removed 3 bases at V and 5 bases at J, with 17 bases between. The CDR3 is made up of 15 amino acids. Germline V gene lookup returns CDR1 SGHRS and CDR2 YFSETQ. CDR3 in DNA: TGCGCCAGCAGCTCCCTCCCGGGAGCTGTTGAGACCCAGTACTTC. Amino acid sequence: CASSSLPGAVETQYF.

The CDR3: CASSQDARQGARGYTF. CDR3 sequence (DNA): TGCGCCAGCAGCCAAGATGCCCGACAGGGGGCGCGTGGCTACACCTTC. The genes are TRBV4-1 and TRBJ1-2, with 10 bases matching TRBD1. The CDR3 extends over 16 amino acids. With 0 bases clipped from V and 7 bases from J, the junction kept 8 bases outside the gene matches. Germline V lookup: CDR1 MGHRA, CDR2 YSYEKL.

The V call is TRBV7-2, the J call TRBJ2-1; D is unresolved. The CDR3 consists of 18 residues. Germline V gene data show CDR1 as SGHTA and CDR2 as FQGNSA. Between the trimmed V and J ends, which lost 1 base and 0 bases, there was a span of 16 bases. This CDR3 is CASSLERLGRSSYNEQFF. The CDR3 nucleotides are TGTGCCAGCAGCTTAGAGAGACTTGGCCGGAGCTCCTACAATGAGCAGTTCTTC.

This clone was detected only a few times. The sample contains more than one DNA sequence encoding this CDR3. The rearrangement links TRBV2 to TRBJ1-1; D not certain. Per germline, CDR1 SNHLY and CDR2 FYNNEI. The CDR3 loop spans 12 amino acids. Trimming pared 4 bases from V and 1 base from J, leaving 4 bases between. CDR3 sequence (DNA): TGTGCCAGCAGTGTTGAGAACACTGAAGCTTTCTTT. Its protein product is CASSVENTEAFF.

V is TRBV30 and J is TRBJ1-1; the D is unclear. The CDR3 runs 11 residues. The V and J ends lost 3 bases and 6 bases respectively, with 8 bases between them. From germline, CDR1 is GTSNPN and CDR2 SVGIG (reference sequence). CDR3 region: CAWSEGAEAFF. Written as DNA, the CDR3 is TGTGCCTGGAGCGAGGGCGCTGAAGCTTTCTTT.

The genes are TRBV7-3 and TRBJ2-7; TRBD2 might be the D (6 bases). V gave up 10 bases and J gave up 3 bases, with 19 bases separating them. This CDR3 has 14 residues. CDR1 is SGHTA, CDR2 FQGTGA, per germline. The CDR3 nucleotides read TGTGCCACCCCTAGCGCGTGGAGGTTCTACGAGCAGTACTTC. It encodes CATPSAWRFYEQYF.

The chain uses TRBV9 and TRBJ1-3; D is unclear. The CDR3 is made up of 13 amino acids. Trimming shortened V by 0 bases and J by 11 bases, and 12 bases separated the two germline ends. CDR1 SGDLS and CDR2 YYNGEE come from the germline V gene. CDR3 in amino acids: CASSVEARRPIYF. The CDR3 DNA reads TGTGCCAGCAGCGTAGAGGCGAGGAGGCCCATATATTTT.

The chain couples TRBV11-2 to TRBJ1-1; no reliable D call. Germline V gene sequence: CDR1 SGHAT, CDR2 FQNNGV. The CDR3 extends over 13 amino acids. The ends were cut back, 2 bases at V and 5 bases at J, with 9 bases in the middle. CDR3 sequence reads: CASSLTPGTEAFF. CDR3 in DNA: TGTGCCAGCAGCTTAACTCCCGGGACTGAAGCTTTCTTT. The entire variable domain, with the rest obtained from reference TRBV11-2 and TRBJ1-1, is as follows: EAGVAQSPRYKIIEKRQSVAFWCNPISGHATLYWYQQILGQGPKLLIQFQNNGVVDDSQLPKDRFSAERLKGVDSTLKIQPAKLEDSAVYLCASSLTPGTEAFFGQGTRLTVV.

With regard to this clone: Additional DNA sequences in this sample encode the identical CDR3. V usage is TRBV5-1 and J usage is TRBJ1-4, with D unclear. This CDR3 is built from 14 residues. Germline CDR1 is SGHRS and CDR2 is YFSETQ. Trimming left V 0 bases short and J 4 bases short, with 7 bases between. CDR3 coding DNA: TGCGCCAGCAGCTTGGCTGGGTTTAATGAAAAACTGTTTTTT. Its translation is CASSLAGFNEKLFF.

This clone was counted only a few times. V is TRBV9 and J is TRBJ1-4; 11 bases align to TRBD1. Trimming took 4 bases from V and 7 from J; bases not matched to a gene: 6. This CDR3 comprises 15 residues. CDR1 SGDLS and CDR2 YYNGEE come from the germline V gene. DNA of the CDR3: TGTGCCAGCAGCCCCCGGGACAGGGGGATTGAAAAACTGTTTTTT. Its translation is CASSPRDRGIEKLFF.

The J gene is TRBJ2-1, the V gene TRBV11-2; D tentatively reads TRBD1 or TRBD2 (5 bases each). Germline CDR1 SGHAT, CDR2 FQNNGV. With 4 bases removed from V and 4 bases from J, the gap between germline ends came to 17 bases. CDR3 length: 16 residues. CDR3: CASSSTFGGIYNEQFF. CDR3 coding DNA: TGTGCCAGCAGCTCCACCTTTGGGGGTATATACAATGAGCAGTTCTTC.

A note on this clone: The identical CDR3 is also encoded by other nucleotide sequences in the sample. The J gene is TRBJ2-7, the V gene TRBV6-5, with TRBD1 matching 10 bases. The CDR3 has 14 residues. CDR1 and CDR2 from the germline V gene are MNHEY and SVGAGI. Losses at the gene ends were 2 bases for V and 3 bases for J; bases not matched to a gene: 1. In DNA, the CDR3 is TGTGCCAGCAGTTACAGGGACAGGGGCTACGAGCAGTACTTC. Translating it yields CASSYRDRGYEQYF.

CDR3 nucleotides: TGTGCCAGCAGTGAATACTTAAAGGTTTATGGCTACACCTTC. This codes for CASSEYLKVYGYTF. The rearrangement uses TRBV25-1 and TRBJ1-2; D is unresolved. V lost 0 bases and J 5 bases, leaving 10 bases between the germline ends. CDR1 and CDR2 (germline): MGHDK, SYGVNS. CDR3 length: 14 amino acids.

This sequence joins TRBV9 and TRBJ2-3, with 11 bases matching TRBD2. The CDR3 loop spans 16 amino acids. Trimming took 4 bases from V and 3 from J; bases not matched to a gene: 7. CDR1 and CDR2 (germline): SGDLS, YYNGEE. CDR3 in amino acids: CASSPIAGGPTDTQYF. CDR3 nucleotide sequence: TGTGCCAGCAGCCCTATAGCGGGAGGGCCGACAGATACGCAGTATTTT. The whole variable domain, filled in from reference TRBV9 and TRBJ2-3, reads DSGVTQTPKHLITATGQRVTLRCSPRSGDLSVYWYQQSLDQGLQFLIQYYNGEERAKGNILERFSAQQFPDLHSELNLSSLELGDSALYFCASSPIAGGPTDTQYFGPGTRLTVL.

This chain uses TRBV7-9 with TRBJ1-5, with D hard to call. Germline V gives CDR1 SEHNR, CDR2 FQNEAQ (reference sequence). V gave up 4 bases and J gave up 1 base, with 14 bases separating them. The CDR3 has 16 amino acids. CDR3 region: CASSSVPVGSNQPQHF. The CDR3 bases are TGTGCCAGCAGCTCGGTCCCAGTCGGCAGCAATCAGCCCCAGCATTTT.

J is TRBJ1-2 and V is TRBV18; 8 bases match TRBD1. V shed 3 bases, J shed 5 bases, and the junction held 11 bases outside the gene matches. Germline loops: CDR1 KGHSH, CDR2 LQKENI. This CDR3 has 16 amino acids. CDR3 in amino acids: CASSPKQQGEGYGYTF. The CDR3, as DNA: TGTGCCAGCTCACCGAAACAACAGGGGGAGGGATATGGCTACACCTTC.

The CDR3 DNA sequence: TGTGCCAGCAGTGTAGGGACTACCTACTACAATGAGCAGTTCTTC. Residues: CASSVGTTYYNEQFF. The chain uses TRBV2 and TRBJ2-1, with 7 bases lining up with TRBD2. CDR3 length: 15 residues. CDR1 and CDR2 from the germline V gene are SNHLY and FYNNEI. V lost 4 bases and J lost 3; bases outside the gene matches: 6.

The V and J genes are TRBV29-1 and TRBJ1-1; D unclear. Trimming removed 4 bases at V and 3 bases at J, with 9 bases between. CDR1 is SQVTM, CDR2 ANQGSEA, per germline. The CDR3 has 12 residues. CDR3 bases: TGCAGCGTTGTAGCGAGGTACACTGAAGCTTTCTTT. Translation: CSVVARYTEAFF.

The rearrangement joins TRBV7-2 to TRBJ2-5; tentatively, D is TRBD2 (7 bases). V lost 0 bases, J lost 5 bases, and 13 bases lay in between. CDR3 length equals 15 residues. Germline V lookup: CDR1 SGHTA, CDR2 FQGNSA. In DNA, the CDR3 is TGTGCCAGCAGCTTAGCGGGAGGGGGGGATGAGACCCAGTACTTC. Its translation: CASSLAGGGDETQYF.